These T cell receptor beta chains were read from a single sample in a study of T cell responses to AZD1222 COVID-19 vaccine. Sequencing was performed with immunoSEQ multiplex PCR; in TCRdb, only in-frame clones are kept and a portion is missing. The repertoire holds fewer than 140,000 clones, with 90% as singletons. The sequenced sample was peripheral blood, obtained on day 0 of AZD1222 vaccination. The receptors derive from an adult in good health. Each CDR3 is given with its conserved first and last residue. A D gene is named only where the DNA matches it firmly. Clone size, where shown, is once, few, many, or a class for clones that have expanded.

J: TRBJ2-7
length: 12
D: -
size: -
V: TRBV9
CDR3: CASSVEDYEQYF
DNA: TGTGCCAGCAGCGTAGAAGACTACGAGCAGTACTTC

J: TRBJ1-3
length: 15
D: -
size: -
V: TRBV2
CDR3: CASSDGQLSGNTIYF
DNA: TGTGCCAGCAGTGACGGACAACTCTCTGGAAACACCATATATTTT

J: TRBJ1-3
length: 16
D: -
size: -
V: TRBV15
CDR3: CATSRERRNSGNTIYF
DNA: TGTGCCACCAGCAGAGAAAGACGGAACTCTGGAAACACCATATATTTT

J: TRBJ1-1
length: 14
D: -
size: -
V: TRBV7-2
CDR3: CASSLGGWDTEAFF
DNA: TGTGCCAGCAGCTTGGGAGGTTGGGACACTGAAGCTTTCTTT

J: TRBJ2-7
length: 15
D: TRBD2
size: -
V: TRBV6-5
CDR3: CASSTLLAGMYEQYF
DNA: TGTGCCAGCAGTACCCTCCTAGCGGGAATGTACGAGCAGTACTTC

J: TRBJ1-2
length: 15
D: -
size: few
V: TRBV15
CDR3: CATSSGLPTSYGYTF
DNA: TGTGCCACCAGCAGTGGCCTGCCGACCTCCTATGGCTACACCTTC

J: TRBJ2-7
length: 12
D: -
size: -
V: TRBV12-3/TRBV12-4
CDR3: CASSPDSDEQYF
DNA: TGTGCCAGCAGCCCAGATTCCGACGAGCAGTACTTC

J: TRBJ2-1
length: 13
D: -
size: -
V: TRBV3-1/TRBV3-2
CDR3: CASSQVLYNEQFF
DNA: TGTGCCAGCAGCCAAGTTCTCTACAATGAGCAGTTCTTC

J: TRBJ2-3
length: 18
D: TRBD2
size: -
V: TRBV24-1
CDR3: CATSGRPGLATNTDTQYF
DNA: TGTGCCACCAGTGGCCGTCCGGGACTAGCGACCAACACAGATACGCAGTATTTT

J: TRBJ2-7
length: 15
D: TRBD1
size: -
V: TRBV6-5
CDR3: CATKPGQGMSHEQYF
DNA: TGTGCCACCAAACCGGGACAGGGGATGAGCCACGAGCAGTACTTC

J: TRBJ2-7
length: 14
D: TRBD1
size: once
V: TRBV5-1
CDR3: CASSVRDSPYEQYF
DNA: TGCGCCAGCAGCGTCCGGGACAGTCCCTACGAGCAGTACTTC

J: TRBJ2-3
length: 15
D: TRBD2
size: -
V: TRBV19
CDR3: CASSTLGLARDTQYF
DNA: TGTGCCAGTAGTACACTGGGACTAGCGAGGGATACGCAGTATTTT

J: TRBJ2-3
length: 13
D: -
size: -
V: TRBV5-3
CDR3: CARSLGGEDTQYF
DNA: TGTGCCAGAAGCTTGGGTGGAGAAGATACGCAGTATTTT

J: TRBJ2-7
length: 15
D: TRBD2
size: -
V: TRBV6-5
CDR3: CASSYQTSGSYEQYF
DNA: TGTGCCAGCAGTTACCAGACTAGCGGCTCCTACGAGCAGTACTTC

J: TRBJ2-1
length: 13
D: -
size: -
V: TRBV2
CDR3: CASRGVGLDEQFF
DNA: TGTGCCAGCAGAGGCGTGGGGTTAGATGAGCAGTTCTTC

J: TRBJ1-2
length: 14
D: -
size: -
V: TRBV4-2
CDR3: CASSQVGQIYGYTF
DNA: TGTGCCAGCAGCCAAGTAGGGCAGATCTATGGCTACACCTTC

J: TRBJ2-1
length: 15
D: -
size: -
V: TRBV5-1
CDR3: CASSLDQTEYNEQFF
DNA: TGCGCCAGCAGCTTGGATCAGACAGAATACAATGAGCAGTTCTTC

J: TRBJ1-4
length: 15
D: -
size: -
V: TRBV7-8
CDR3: CASSLEGPSPGELFF
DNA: TGTGCCAGCAGCTTAGAGGGACCGTCCCCGGGTGAACTGTTTTTT

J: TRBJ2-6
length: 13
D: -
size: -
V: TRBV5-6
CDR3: CASSFGAQQALAF
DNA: TGTGCCAGCAGCTTTGGGGCCCAGCAGGCCTTGGCTTTC

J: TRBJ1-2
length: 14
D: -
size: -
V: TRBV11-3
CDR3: CASSLYTESYGYTF
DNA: TGTGCCAGCAGCTTATATACAGAGAGCTATGGCTACACCTTC

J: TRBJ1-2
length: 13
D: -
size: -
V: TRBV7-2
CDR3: CASSPLGKRGYTF
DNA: TGTGCCAGCAGCCCACTGGGCAAACGTGGCTACACCTTC

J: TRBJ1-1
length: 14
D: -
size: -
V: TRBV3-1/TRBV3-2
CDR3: CASSQDRAGTEAFF
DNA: TGTGCCAGCAGCCAAGATCGGGCAGGCACTGAAGCTTTCTTT

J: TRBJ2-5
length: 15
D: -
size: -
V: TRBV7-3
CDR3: CASSPQWGDQETQYF
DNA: TGTGCCAGCAGTCCTCAGTGGGGAGATCAAGAGACCCAGTACTTC

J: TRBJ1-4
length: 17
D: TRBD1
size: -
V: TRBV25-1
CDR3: CASSDLDRGSTNEKLFF
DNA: TGTGCCAGCAGTGATCTCGACAGGGGGTCTACTAATGAAAAACTGTTTTTT

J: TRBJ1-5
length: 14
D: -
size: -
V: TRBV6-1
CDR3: CASSVAGKGQPQHF
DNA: TGTGCCAGCAGTGTAGCAGGGAAAGGTCAGCCCCAGCATTTT

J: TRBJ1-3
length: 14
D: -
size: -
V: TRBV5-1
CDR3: CASSSGSSGNTIYF
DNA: TGCGCCAGCAGCTCAGGGAGCTCTGGAAACACCATATATTTT

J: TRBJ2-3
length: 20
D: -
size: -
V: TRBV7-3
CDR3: CASSKAPIQGSGGGTDTQYF
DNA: TGTGCCAGCAGCAAAGCTCCTATACAGGGCTCCGGAGGAGGTACAGATACGCAGTATTTT

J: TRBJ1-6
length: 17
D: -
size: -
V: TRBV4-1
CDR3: CASSQKVGTENNSPLHF
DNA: TGCGCCAGCAGCCAGAAGGTTGGTACAGAAAATAATTCACCCCTCCACTTT

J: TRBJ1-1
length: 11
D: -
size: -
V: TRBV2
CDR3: CASGGNTEAFF
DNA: TGTGCCAGCGGGGGGAACACTGAAGCTTTCTTT

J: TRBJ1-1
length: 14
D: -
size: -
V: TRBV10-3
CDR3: CAISLTGSNTEAFF
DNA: TGTGCCATCAGCTTGACAGGTTCGAACACTGAAGCTTTCTTT

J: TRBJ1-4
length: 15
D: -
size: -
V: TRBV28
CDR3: CASSLTTVRAEKLFF
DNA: TGTGCCAGCAGTTTAACGACCGTCCGGGCCGAAAAACTGTTTTTT

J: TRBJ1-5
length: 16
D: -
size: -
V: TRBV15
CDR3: CATSRVADISSQPQHF
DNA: TGTGCCACCAGCAGAGTAGCGGACATTTCTTCCCAGCCCCAGCATTTT

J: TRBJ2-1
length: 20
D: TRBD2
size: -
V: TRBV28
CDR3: CASSFPSQGLLAGGQVKQFF
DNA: TGTGCCAGCAGTTTTCCCTCACAGGGGCTGCTAGCGGGAGGCCAGGTTAAGCAGTTCTTC

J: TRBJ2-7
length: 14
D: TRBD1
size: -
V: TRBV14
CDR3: CASSLGQGPYEQYF
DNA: TGTGCCAGCAGCCTGGGACAGGGACCCTACGAGCAGTACTTC

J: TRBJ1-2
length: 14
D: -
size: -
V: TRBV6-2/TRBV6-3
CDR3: CASSYSQTLGGYTF
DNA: TGTGCCAGCAGTTACTCGCAGACCCTAGGGGGCTACACCTTC

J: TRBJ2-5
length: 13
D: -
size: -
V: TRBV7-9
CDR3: CASIKSGEETQYF
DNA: TGTGCCAGCATCAAGTCGGGAGAAGAGACCCAGTACTTC

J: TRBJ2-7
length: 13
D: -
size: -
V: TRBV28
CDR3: CASKMAGQGEQYF
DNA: TGTGCCAGCAAGATGGCGGGCCAAGGCGAGCAGTACTTC

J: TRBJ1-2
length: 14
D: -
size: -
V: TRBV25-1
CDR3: CASSESFVGIGYTF
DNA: TGTGCCAGCAGTGAAAGCTTTGTAGGGATAGGCTACACCTTC

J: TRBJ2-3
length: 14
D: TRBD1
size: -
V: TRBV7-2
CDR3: CASSRDRVTDTQYF
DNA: TGTGCCAGCAGCCGCGACAGGGTGACAGATACGCAGTATTTT

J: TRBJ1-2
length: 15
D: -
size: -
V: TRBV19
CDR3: CASRGSARDGRGYTF
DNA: TGTGCCAGTAGGGGGAGTGCCAGGGACGGTCGGGGCTACACCTTC

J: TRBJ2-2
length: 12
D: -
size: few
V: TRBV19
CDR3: CASSIGTGELFF
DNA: TGTGCCAGTAGTATTGGGACCGGGGAGCTGTTTTTT